A single sample gave rise to the 31 T cell receptor beta chains below, sequenced in a study of CD8 T cells in ankylosing spondylitis. Via MiXCR, TCRdb re-called the 5' RACE reads, giving one row per CDR3 protein. The sample lists 85,000 to 100,000 distinct CDR3 sequences; just under 9% were seen once. Sequencing used blood, either unsorted or a sorted T cell fraction (not recorded which). The receptors shown here come from a male donor with ankylosing spondylitis or in good health (not recorded which).

This chain connects TRBV2 to TRBJ1-1; the match to TRBD1 covers 7 bases. Germline V gene lookup returns CDR1 SNHLY and CDR2 FYNNEI. Trimming took 5 bases from V and 2 from J; bases not matched to a gene: 17. This CDR3 comprises 18 residues. The CDR3 spells CASSSLPTGQTANTEAFF. The DNA for the CDR3 is TGTGCCAGCAGTTCACTCCCTACGGGACAGACGGCAAACACTGAAGCTTTCTTT.

This clonotype appeared many times. The gene calls are TRBV12-5 and TRBJ2-3; D gene uncertain. This CDR3 is 13 amino acids long. The germline V and J ends were trimmed by 2 bases and 5 bases, with 8 bases remaining between them. Germline values: CDR1 LGHNT, CDR2 FRNRAP. The CDR3 DNA reads TGTGCTAGTGGTTTGTCCAACTTAGATACGCAGTATTTT. Translation: CASGLSNLDTQYF. Looking up the rest from reference TRBV12-5 and TRBJ2-3 gives the full variable domain: DARVTQTPRHKVTEMGQEVTMRCQPILGHNTVFWYRQTMMQGLELLAYFRNRAPLDDSGMPKDRFSAEMPDATLATLKIQPSEPRDSAVYFCASGLSNLDTQYFGPGTRLTVL.

The sample holds many counts of this clonotype. This chain uses TRBV5-4 with TRBJ1-2, with a weak D call TRBD1 (5 bases). The CDR3 consists of 20 residues. The germline V and J ends were trimmed by 4 bases and 3 bases, with 31 bases remaining between them. The V gene's germline CDR1 is SGHNT and CDR2 YYREEE (reference sequence). The CDR3 coding sequence is TGTGCCAGCAGCATGTTTCGGGACGTCTTCGGGAATAAAAACGACTATGGCTACACCTTC. Encoded protein: CASSMFRDVFGNKNDYGYTF.

This clonotype was seen repeatedly, ten times or more. The chain carries TRBV20-1 and TRBJ2-1; D may be TRBD2 (7 bases). CDR1 and CDR2 (germline): DFQATT, SNEGSKA (reference sequence). This CDR3 spans 15 amino acids. V was shortened by 8 bases and J by 2 bases, with 19 bases between the two germline ends. The CDR3 sequence: CSKGGGPTTYNEQFF. CDR3 nucleotide sequence: TGCAGTAAAGGGGGAGGGCCCACAACCTACAATGAGCAGTTCTTC.

The CDR3 sequence is CASSEGTGSFPYF. The CDR3, as DNA: TGTGCCAGTAGTGAAGGTACAGGTTCATTTCCGTATTTT. The chain joins TRBV19 to TRBJ2-3, with a tentative D call TRBD1 (5 bases). Between the trimmed V and J ends, which lost 5 bases and 14 bases, there was a span of 20 bases. The germline gives CDR1 LNHDA, CDR2 SQIVND (reference sequence). The CDR3 contains 13 residues.

This clonotype was counted only a few times. With a much larger clone just one base away, this may be a read error. The chain couples TRBV11-2 to TRBJ2-3; unclear D gene. Germline V gives CDR1 SGHAT, CDR2 FQNNGV. CDR3 size: 11 residues. Deletions cut 5 bases from V and 4 bases from J, with 4 bases between. CDR3 sequence: CASSPADTQYF. The CDR3, as DNA: TGTGCCAGCAGCCCCGCAGATACGCAGTATTTT.

This clonotype has a count of ten or more. DNA of the CDR3: TGCGCCAGCAGCTTGGGGGGGGGGCTTACATTATCATACAATGAGCAGTTCTTC. Residues: CASSLGGGLTLSYNEQFF. This chain connects TRBV5-1 to TRBJ2-1, with D perhaps TRBD2 (7 bases). This CDR3 contains 18 residues. Germline V gives CDR1 SGHRS, CDR2 YFSETQ. V shed 0 bases and J shed 4 bases, with 20 bases lying between them.

This clonotype has more than one count but fewer than ten. This chain uses TRBV30 with TRBJ1-2, with TRBD1 identical over 7 bases. Germline CDR1 GTSNPN, CDR2 SVGIG (reference sequence). The CDR3 runs 15 residues. J was trimmed by 7 bases and V by 2 bases; bases with no gene match: 13. CDR3 loop: CAWSLRGRTILGYTF. The CDR3 bases are TGTGCCTGGAGTTTGAGGGGGCGCACGATACTTGGCTACACCTTC.

With regard to this clonotype: A read error may be the cause here, since a much bigger clone is one base away. The chain uses TRBV28 and TRBJ1-5, with unresolved D. The CDR3 is 15 residues long. Germline loops: CDR1 MDHEN, CDR2 SYDVKM. The CDR3, as DNA: TGTGTCAGCATACGGATGGAAAATAGCAATCAGCCCCAGCATTTT. Its translation is CVSIRMENSNQPQHF.

Many counts were recorded for this clonotype. The chain couples TRBV2 to TRBJ2-1; D may be TRBD1 (6 bases). Germline CDR1 is SNHLY and CDR2 is FYNNEI. CDR3 size: 13 residues. V shed 1 base and J shed 6 bases, with 7 bases lying between them. The CDR3 nucleotides are TGTGCCAGCAGTGAAGACAGGGTCAATGAGCAGTTCTTC. It is translated as CASSEDRVNEQFF. Looking up the rest from reference TRBV2 and TRBJ2-1 gives the full variable domain: EPEVTQTPSHQVTQMGQEVILRCVPISNHLYFYWYRQILGQKVEFLVSFYNNEISEKSEIFDDQFSVERPDGSNFTLKIRSTKLEDSAMYFCASSEDRVNEQFFGPGTRLTVL.

In this sample, this clonotype turned up many times. The chain recombines TRBV3-1 with TRBJ1-3; no reliable D call. Per germline, CDR1 LGHDT and CDR2 YNNKEL (reference sequence). Trimming shortened V by 4 bases and J by 5 bases, and 6 bases separated the two germline ends. There are 12 residues in the CDR3. The CDR3 reads CASSPQRNTIYF. DNA for the CDR3: TGTGCCAGCAGCCCACAAAGAAACACCATATATTTT.

Many counts were recorded for this clonotype. CDR3 sequence (DNA): TGCAGTGCTAGCGCAGGGGGCAGTGAGCAGTTCTTC. As protein: CSASAGGSEQFF. V gene TRBV20-1 combines with J gene TRBJ2-1, with 8 positions matching TRBD1. Looked up from germline, CDR1 is DFQATT and CDR2 is SNEGSKA (reference sequence). This CDR3 is 12 amino acids long. V trimming: 3 bases; J trimming: 9 bases; junction bases outside the gene matches: 4.

This clonotype was detected ten times or more. This sequence joins TRBV12-3 or TRBV12-4 and TRBJ1-1; D perhaps matches TRBD1 (5 bases). This CDR3 is 15 amino acids long. V was cut by 6 bases and J by 2 bases, with 16 bases left in between. CDR3 region: CASSHIRDVNTEAFF. CDR3 DNA: TGTGCCAGCAGCCATATTCGGGACGTAAACACTGAAGCTTTCTTT.

The table lists this clonotype with many counts. The V and J genes are TRBV9 and TRBJ2-3, with TRBD2 matching 7 bases. The CDR3 length is 15 residues. Germline V lookup: CDR1 SGDLS, CDR2 YYNGEE. V trimming: 1 base; J trimming: 0 bases; junction bases outside the gene matches: 2. The CDR3 region is CASSVRAGSTDTQYF. The CDR3 DNA reads TGTGCCAGCAGCGTACGAGCGGGAAGCACAGATACGCAGTATTTT.

This clonotype was detected ten times or more. The chain is built from TRBV3-1 and TRBJ2-3; D remains unclear. Germline loops: CDR1 LGHDT, CDR2 YNNKEL (reference sequence). CDR3 size: 19 residues. V dropped 0 bases and J dropped 2 bases, with 21 bases sitting between them. Written as DNA, the CDR3 is TGTGCCAGCAGCCAAGATACCCCGTTTGCAGGCCCACCCACAGATACGCAGTATTTT. It is translated as CASSQDTPFAGPPTDTQYF.

Ten or more counts support this clonotype. This chain connects TRBV5-1 to TRBJ2-7; 10 bases agree with TRBD2. From germline, CDR1 is SGHRS and CDR2 YFSETQ. After removal of 0 bases from V and 0 bases from J, the junction contained 9 bases not matched to a gene. This CDR3 has 18 amino acids. CDR3 amino acids: CASSLAGSGGLSSYEQYF. DNA of the CDR3: TGCGCCAGCAGCTTGGCAGGTAGCGGGGGGCTAAGCTCCTACGAGCAGTACTTC.

This clonotype was found many times. The chain employs TRBV7-3 and TRBJ2-3; D not certain. V was shortened by 1 base and J by 4 bases, with 6 bases between the two germline ends. The V gene's germline CDR1 is SGHTA and CDR2 FQGTGA. There are 13 residues in the CDR3. The CDR3 coding sequence is TGTGCCAGCAGCTTAATGGGCTCAGATACGCAGTATTTT. It yields the protein CASSLMGSDTQYF.

This clonotype was seen at least ten times. This rearrangement joins TRBV2 to TRBJ2-2; 7 positions agree with TRBD2. CDR1 SNHLY and CDR2 FYNNEI come from the germline V gene. The CDR3 loop spans 16 amino acids. V trimming: 5 bases; J trimming: 5 bases; junction bases outside the gene matches: 11. The DNA of the CDR3 is TGTGCCAGCAGTTTTAGCGGGTGGAGACGAACCGGGGAGCTGTTTTTT. Its translation: CASSFSGWRRTGELFF.

The table lists this clonotype with many counts. CDR3 sequence reads: CASSGGPRTDTQYF. The DNA for the CDR3 is TGTGCCAGCAGCGGCGGACCCCGCACAGATACGCAGTATTTT. V gene TRBV5-5 combines with J gene TRBJ2-3; the D is unclear. Germline-derived CDR1 and CDR2 are SGHKS and YYEKEE (reference sequence). V lost 4 bases and J 1 base, leaving 10 bases between the germline ends. This CDR3 comprises 14 residues.

This clonotype has a count of ten or more. The CDR3 reads CASSLFKNTEAFF. CDR3 coding DNA: TGTGCCAGCAGTTTATTCAAAAACACTGAAGCTTTCTTT. The chain links TRBV12-3 or TRBV12-4 to TRBJ1-1, with D hard to call. This CDR3 region has 13 residues. Trimming pared 2 bases from V and 2 bases from J, leaving 6 bases between.

This clonotype was seen many times. The rearrangement links TRBV27 to TRBJ2-2, with 9 bases lining up with TRBD1. CDR3 length equals 16 residues. From germline, CDR1 is MNHEY and CDR2 SMNVEV (reference sequence). Trimming took 6 bases from V and 4 from J; bases not matched to a gene: 9. CDR3 sequence: CASSFFGTGSTGELFF. In DNA form, the CDR3 reads TGTGCCAGCAGCTTCTTTGGGACAGGGTCCACCGGGGAGCTGTTTTTT.

This clonotype showed up many times. The chain joins TRBV5-1 to TRBJ1-2; tentative D call: TRBD1 (6 bases). There are 16 residues in the CDR3. Germline loops: CDR1 SGHRS, CDR2 YFSETQ. V lost 0 bases and J lost 6, with 18 bases in between. CDR3 DNA: TGCGCCAGCAGCTTGGGGCACGGGGGGCGCTCCCATGGCTACACCTTC. This codes for CASSLGHGGRSHGYTF.

This clonotype was seen many times. The V and J genes are TRBV12-3 or TRBV12-4 and TRBJ2-1; 9 positions match TRBD2. The CDR3 loop spans 15 amino acids. V dropped 4 bases and J dropped 0; count of bases not matched to a gene: 1. CDR3 DNA sequence: TGTGCCAGCAGTTATAGCGGGGGCTCCTACAATGAGCAGTTCTTC. It specifies CASSYSGGSYNEQFF.

This clonotype has at least ten counts. J is TRBJ2-1 and V is TRBV6-2 or TRBV6-3, with a tentative D call TRBD2 (5 bases). Trimming left V 4 bases short and J 2 bases short, with 9 bases between. Per the germline V gene, CDR1 is MNHEY and CDR2 is SVGEGT. This CDR3 has 14 residues. CDR3 coding DNA: TGTGCCAGCAGTTCACTGACTACCTACAATGAGCAGTTCTTC. This gives the protein CASSSLTTYNEQFF.

J is TRBJ1-6 and V is TRBV6-1; D is uncertain. Trimming removed 6 bases from V and 5 bases from J, with 8 bases in between. The CDR3 loop spans 13 amino acids. Germline CDR1 and CDR2: MNHNS and SASEGT. This CDR3 reads CASSNRHNSPLHF. The CDR3 nucleotides are TGTGCCAGCAGCAACCGGCATAATTCACCCCTCCACTTT.

This clonotype was seen repeatedly, ten times or more. The V and J genes are TRBV11-3 and TRBJ2-3; 10 bases are a match to TRBD2. This CDR3 is built from 16 residues. Germline-derived CDR1 and CDR2 are SGHNT and YENEEA. After removal of 1 base from V and 2 bases from J, the junction contained 3 bases not matched to a gene. This chain's CDR3 is CASSLGLAGATDTQYF. CDR3 DNA sequence: TGTGCCAGCAGCTTAGGGCTAGCGGGGGCCACAGATACGCAGTATTTT.

Of note for this clonotype: A much larger clone lies a single base off, so this may be a read error. The gene calls are TRBV20-1 and TRBJ2-3; TRBD2 matches at 8 bases. The CDR3 runs 15 residues. CDR1 DFQATT and CDR2 SNEGSKA come from the germline V gene (reference sequence). CDR3 nucleotides: TGCAGTACTAGCGTCGGGGGGGCCATCACAGATACGCAGTATTTT. The encoded protein is CSTSVGGAITDTQYF.

The chain combines TRBV20-1 with TRBJ1-5; no clear D gene. V was shortened by 3 bases and J by 4 bases, with 13 bases between the two germline ends. The CDR3 is 14 amino acids. Germline V gives CDR1 DFQATT, CDR2 SNEGSKA (reference sequence). CDR3 coding DNA: TGCAGTGCTAGGCAAGGGCAGTTAAATCAGCCCCAGCATTTT. Protein sequence: CSARQGQLNQPQHF.

This clonotype was picked up many times. The chain recombines TRBV2 with TRBJ2-3, with D possibly being TRBD2 (6 bases). This CDR3 is built from 14 residues. Germline V gives CDR1 SNHLY, CDR2 FYNNEI. V lost 2 bases and J 8 bases, leaving 14 bases between the germline ends. The CDR3 coding sequence is TGTGCCAGCAGTGAACCACTAGGCGGGGTTACGCAGTATTTT. Its translation is CASSEPLGGVTQYF.

This clonotype was counted at least ten times. The CDR3, as DNA: TGTGCCAGCAGCTTAGAGGTCAGCTACGAGCAGTACTTC. Residues: CASSLEVSYEQYF. The chain has TRBV7-9 and TRBJ2-7; D gene ambiguous. This CDR3 has 13 residues. V shed 1 base and J shed 3 bases, with 7 bases lying between them. Germline loops: CDR1 SEHNR, CDR2 FQNEAQ (reference sequence).

Many counts were recorded for this clonotype. The rearrangement links TRBV7-8 to TRBJ2-1; the D call may be TRBD1 or TRBD2 (6 bases each). The CDR3 is 16 amino acids. V lost 5 bases and J lost 0, with 14 bases in between. Germline V gene data show CDR1 as SGHVS and CDR2 as FQNEAQ. The DNA of the CDR3 is TGTGCCAGCAGCCCCCTCCGGGGGCGCTCCTACAATGAGCAGTTCTTC. Residues: CASSPLRGRSYNEQFF. The variable domain in full, completed from reference TRBV7-8 and TRBJ2-1, reads GAGVSQSPRYKVAKRGQDVALRCDPISGHVSLFWYQQALGQGPEFLTYFQNEAQLDKSGLPSDRFFAERPEGSVSTLKIQRTQQEDSAVYLCASSPLRGRSYNEQFFGPGTRLTVL.